Each of the 20 T cell receptor beta chains below was sequenced from the same sample in a study of read filtering for tumor transcriptome and immune sequencing. From roughly 0.4 ug of RNA, a library with molecular barcoded alpha/delta and beta/gamma adaptors was made. TCRdb re-called the reads with MiXCR, one entry per CDR3 protein. The sample lists over 15,000 distinct CDR3 sequences, around 20% occurring once. The sample was a population of CD138-negative cells sorted from bone marrow. The receptors stem from a donor older than 35 with multiple myeloma.

This clonotype was seen a few times. The gene calls are TRBV14 and TRBJ2-5; 8 positions agree with TRBD1. The V gene's germline CDR1 is SGHDN and CDR2 FVKESK. This CDR3 spans 15 amino acids. Trimming at V came to 1 base and at J to 5 bases, leaving 6 bases not matched to a gene. The DNA for the CDR3 is TGTGCCAGCAGCCAAGTCACAGGGGGAAGGGAGACCCAGTACTTC. Its translation: CASSQVTGGRETQYF.

V and J are TRBV28 and TRBJ2-7, with unresolved D. V was pared by 8 bases and J by 4 bases, with 18 bases between. Per the germline V gene, CDR1 is MDHEN and CDR2 is SYDVKM. The CDR3 runs 14 residues. CDR3 region: CASHFGGTVYEQYF. DNA for the CDR3: TGTGCCAGCCACTTCGGCGGTACAGTTTACGAGCAGTACTTC.

The chain joins TRBV20-1 to TRBJ2-5, with 10 bases fitting TRBD1. Germline V gene data show CDR1 as DFQATT and CDR2 as SNEGSKA (reference sequence). The V segment lost 3 bases and the J segment 5 bases; nucleotides outside the gene matches: 9. CDR3 size: 15 residues. Written as DNA, the CDR3 is TGCAGTGCTAGGCACCGGGACAGGGGTGGGGAGACCCAGTACTTC. It encodes CSARHRDRGGETQYF.

Concerning this clonotype itself: Since a much larger clone is just one base distant, this may be a read error. The genes are TRBV25-1 and TRBJ2-1; D remains unclear. There are 13 residues in the CDR3. The germline V gene has CDR1 MGHDK and CDR2 SYGVNS. The CDR3 spells CASSEYSLNEQLF. The DNA of the CDR3 is TGTGCCAGCAGTGAATATAGCTTAAATGAGCAGCTCTTC.

J is TRBJ2-3 and V is TRBV20-1, with unresolved D. V was pared by 5 bases and J by 2 bases, with 11 bases between. The germline V gene has CDR1 DFQATT and CDR2 SNEGSKA (reference sequence). The CDR3 extends over 13 amino acids. The CDR3 DNA reads TGCAGTGCTCCCCGTATGGTCACAGATACGCAGTATTTT. Encoded protein: CSAPRMVTDTQYF.

Many counts were recorded for this clonotype. The chain combines TRBV5-1 with TRBJ1-5; 9 nucleotides match TRBD1. The germline V gene encodes CDR1 SGHRS and CDR2 YFSETQ. V lost 4 bases, J lost 6 bases, and 5 bases stayed unmatched. There are 14 residues in the CDR3. The CDR3 spells CASSRGQGGQPQHF. CDR3 sequence (DNA): TGCGCCAGCAGCAGGGGACAGGGTGGTCAGCCCCAGCATTTT.

This clonotype was seen repeatedly, ten times or more. This chain uses TRBV20-1 with TRBJ1-4, with D unresolved. Trimming left V 0 bases short and J 10 bases short, with 12 bases between. Germline V gene data show CDR1 as DFQATT and CDR2 as SNEGSKA (reference sequence). The CDR3 is 13 amino acids. For the CDR3, the DNA is TGCAGTGCTAGAGAGTCCCAGACGGGAAAACTGTTTTTT. Translated: CSARESQTGKLFF.

About this clonotype itself: This may arise from a read error, as a much more abundant clone is one base away. The rearrangement joins TRBV28 to TRBJ2-2; D is undetermined. The CDR3 is made up of 13 amino acids. CDR1 is MDHEN, CDR2 SYDVKM, per germline. The CDR3 DNA is TGTCCCAGCAGTTTAACGAACACCGGGGAGCTGTTTTTT. It is translated as CPSSLTNTGELFF.

This clonotype appeared many times. V usage is TRBV20-1 and J usage is TRBJ2-2; D is tentatively TRBD1 or TRBD2 (6 bases each). Deletions cut 6 bases from V and 4 bases from J, with 15 bases between. The CDR3 extends over 14 amino acids. The germline V gene encodes CDR1 DFQATT and CDR2 SNEGSKA (reference sequence). The CDR3, as DNA: TGCAGTGCGGAGCGAGGAGGGGGCACCGGGGAGCTGTTTTTT. It translates to CSAERGGGTGELFF.

This clonotype was picked up many times. The CDR3 spells CSAREPAGYEQYF. The CDR3 DNA follows: TGCAGTGCTAGAGAACCGGCGGGTTACGAGCAGTACTTC. The V and J genes are TRBV20-1 and TRBJ2-7; a weak D match, TRBD2 (5 bases). The CDR3 sequence is 13 residues long. The V end was cut by 0 bases, the J end by 4 bases, with 10 bases between. Germline assignment: CDR1 DFQATT and CDR2 SNEGSKA (reference sequence).

V usage is TRBV29-1 and J usage is TRBJ2-7, with D unresolved. Germline V CDR1 and CDR2: SQVTM, ANQGSEA. V was clipped by 7 bases and J by 4 bases, with 14 bases between them. There are 12 residues in the CDR3. The CDR3 spells CSALGPPYEQYF. CDR3 DNA sequence: TGCAGCGCCCTAGGTCCCCCGTACGAGCAGTACTTC.

The chain joins TRBV28 to TRBJ2-7; D is perhaps TRBD1 or TRBD2 (5 bases each). The germline CDR1 and CDR2 sequences are MDHEN and SYDVKM. The CDR3 runs 15 residues. Trimming removed 7 bases from V and 3 bases from J, with 19 bases in between. The chain's CDR3 is CASNTIRGGFYEQYF. The CDR3 DNA follows: TGTGCCAGCAACACCATCCGGGGCGGATTCTACGAGCAGTACTTC.

There are many counts of this clonotype. The chain carries TRBV20-1 and TRBJ2-3; D ambiguous. The CDR3 length is 14 residues. Trimming stripped 0 bases from V and 1 base from J, with 8 bases between. Germline V gene lookup returns CDR1 DFQATT and CDR2 SNEGSKA (reference sequence). The CDR3 loop is CSARDLFGTDTQYF. DNA for the CDR3: TGCAGTGCTAGAGATCTATTCGGCACAGATACGCAGTATTTT.

This clonotype was recorded a few times. V is TRBV29-1 and J is TRBJ2-1, with TRBD2 matching 10 bases. This CDR3 comprises 14 residues. The trim removed 2 bases at V and 3 bases at J, leaving 1 base unmatched. From germline, CDR1 is SQVTM and CDR2 ANQGSEA. The CDR3 reads CSVETSGIYNEQFF. The CDR3, as DNA: TGCAGCGTTGAAACTAGCGGGATCTACAATGAGCAGTTCTTC.

Concerning this clonotype: A much more abundant neighbour one base away suggests this may be a read error. The V call is TRBV29-1, the J call TRBJ1-5; TRBD1 might be the D (5 bases). The CDR3 has 13 residues. The germline CDR1 and CDR2 sequences are SQVTM and ANQGSEA. In nucleotides, the CDR3 is TGCGGCGTAAGGGACGGTAGCAATCAGCCCCAGCATTTT. It specifies CGVRDGSNQPQHF.

This clonotype has ten or more counts. The chain joins TRBV4-3 to TRBJ1-4; 9 bases line up with TRBD1. Germline-derived CDR1 and CDR2 are LGHNA and YSLEER. The CDR3 covers 18 residues. V lost 0 bases and J lost 7; bases outside the gene matches: 12. DNA for the CDR3: TGCGCCAGCAGCCAAGATGTGTCCACCGGGACAGGGCGTGAAAAACTGTTTTTT. It is translated as CASSQDVSTGTGREKLFF.

The V gene is TRBV20-1, the J gene TRBJ2-5; 14 bases are a match to TRBD2. Germline values: CDR1 DFQATT, CDR2 SNEGSKA (reference sequence). V lost 5 bases, J lost 5 bases, and 10 bases stayed unmatched. CDR3 length equals 16 residues. The CDR3 region has the DNA TGCAGTGCTCAGGGACTAGCGGGAGTTGTCGGTGAGACCCAGTACTTC. Translated: CSAQGLAGVVGETQYF.

There are a few counts of this clonotype. The DNA for the CDR3 is TGCAGTGCTAGAAGAGTTAATCAGCCCCAGCATTTT. It encodes CSARRVNQPQHF. The gene calls are TRBV20-1 and TRBJ1-5; no definite D call. CDR3 length: 12 amino acids. V lost 2 bases and J 4 bases, leaving 6 bases between the germline ends. CDR1 and CDR2 from the germline V gene are DFQATT and SNEGSKA (reference sequence).

The rearrangement uses TRBV29-1 and TRBJ2-7; tentatively, D is TRBD2 (5 bases). Trimming removed 0 bases from V and 6 bases from J, with 18 bases in between. Germline lookup yields CDR1 SQVTM and CDR2 ANQGSEA. This CDR3 region has 15 residues. The CDR3 here is CSVEDLSGRVGEQYF. CDR3 nucleotide sequence: TGCAGCGTTGAAGATCTAAGCGGTAGGGTCGGCGAGCAGTACTTC.

This clonotype was recorded at least ten times. The chain has TRBV7-2 and TRBJ2-3, with D possibly TRBD2 on 6 matching bases. The ends were cut back, 3 bases at V and 5 bases at J, with 15 bases in the middle. The CDR3 covers 15 residues. Germline CDR1 reads SGHTA; CDR2 reads FQGNSA. The CDR3 here is CASSLPPGDGDTQYF. In DNA, the CDR3 is TGTGCCAGCAGCTTGCCTCCGGGAGATGGAGATACGCAGTATTTT.